Listed here are 30 T cell receptor beta chains from one sample, sequenced in a study of blood T cell repertoires in COVID-19. Some clones are missing from TCRdb's copy, which holds only in-frame ones; the method was immunoSEQ multiplex PCR. In the table there are around 99,000 clones, roughly 78% of which are singletons. The sequenced sample consisted of peripheral blood. The receptors shown here come from a woman of 80 years or more with active or convalescent COVID-19.

This clone was counted a few times. The CDR3 DNA reads as TGTGCCAGCTCAGCAGGGGACAAAGGGGACACCGGGGAGCTGTTTTTT. Translating it yields CASSAGDKGDTGELFF. V usage is TRBV18 and J usage is TRBJ2-2; TRBD1 might be the D (6 bases). This CDR3 is built from 16 residues. Germline CDR1 reads KGHSH; CDR2 reads LQKENI. Trimming removed 5 bases at V and 3 bases at J, with 16 bases between.

The chain is built from TRBV6-2 or TRBV6-3 and TRBJ2-7; 9 positions agree with TRBD2. This CDR3 region has 16 residues. The V gene end was trimmed by 6 bases and the J gene end by 4 bases; junction bases not matched to a gene: 13. Germline V gene lookup returns CDR1 MNHEY and CDR2 SVGEGT. CDR3 DNA sequence: TGTGCCAGCAGCTCGCCGAGCGGGGGGCCCCCATACGAGCAGTACTTC. Residues: CASSSPSGGPPYEQYF.

This chain uses TRBV27 with TRBJ1-1, with unresolved D. V was clipped by 0 bases and J by 7 bases, with 21 bases between them. This CDR3 contains 17 residues. CDR1 is MNHEY and CDR2 is SMNVEV in the germline V gene (reference sequence). CDR3 residues: CASSLSAPSRLGGEAFF. DNA of the CDR3: TGTGCCAGCAGTTTATCGGCTCCGAGCAGGCTGGGAGGTGAAGCTTTCTTT.

The chain's CDR3 is CASRPLGGSTDTQYF. CDR3 coding DNA: TGTGCCAGCAGACCCTTAGGCGGAAGCACAGATACGCAGTATTTT. The genes are TRBV4-2 and TRBJ2-3; no clear D. V lost 6 bases and J 0 bases, leaving 13 bases between the germline ends. The CDR3 sequence is 15 residues long. The germline V gene has CDR1 LGHNA and CDR2 YNFKEQ.

The sample holds a few counts of this clone. The chain recombines TRBV21-1 with TRBJ1-3; TRBD1, the D gene given by the table, was not confirmed from the DNA. TRBV21-1 is given as a pseudogene. The length of the CDR3 is 15 residues. The CDR3 is CASRTLGGSGNTIYF. CDR3 nucleotide sequence: TGTGCCAGCAGAACTCTAGGGGGCTCTGGAAACACCATATATTTT.

This clone was observed a few times. J is TRBJ2-3 and V is TRBV10-3; 8 positions match TRBD1. The germline V gene has CDR1 ENHRY and CDR2 SYGVKD. The length of the CDR3 is 16 residues. Unmatched junction bases numbered 8, after V lost 3 bases and J lost 3 bases. CDR3 sequence reads: CAISDPDRARTDTQYF. The CDR3 coding sequence is TGTGCCATCAGTGACCCGGACAGGGCAAGGACAGATACGCAGTATTTT.

Concerning this clone itself: At one of its ends the junction is not consistent with the germline gene, which may arise from a read error. This chain links TRBV5-1 with TRBJ1-1; 7 positions match TRBD1. CDR3 length: 15 residues. Per germline, CDR1 SGHRS and CDR2 YFSETQ. The CDR3 DNA reads TGTGCCAGCAGCTTCCGACCTTCAGGGGGCACTGAAGCTTTCTTT. Protein: CASSFRPSGGTEAFF.

The CDR3 sequence: CASSLSRQFHEKLFF. The CDR3 DNA sequence: TGTGCCAGCAGTTTATCGAGGCAGTTCCATGAAAAACTGTTTTTT. The chain has TRBV27 and TRBJ1-4; D is ambiguous. This CDR3 is built from 15 residues. The germline V gene has CDR1 MNHEY and CDR2 SMNVEV (reference sequence). Trimming cost V 0 bases and J 6 bases, with 11 bases left between them.

The chain uses TRBV29-1 and TRBJ2-1, with a tentative D call TRBD2 (6 bases). Between the trimmed V and J ends, which lost 4 bases and 6 bases, there was a span of 13 bases. Germline CDR1 SQVTM, CDR2 ANQGSEA. The CDR3 has 13 amino acids. The CDR3 sequence: CSVGPFSGNEQFF. The CDR3 DNA follows: TGCAGCGTTGGGCCCTTTAGCGGCAATGAGCAGTTCTTC.

The rearrangement uses TRBV28 and TRBJ2-7; 8 bases are shared with TRBD1. CDR1 is MDHEN, CDR2 SYDVKM, per germline. This CDR3 is 13 amino acids long. Trimming cost V 5 bases and J 11 bases; bases outside gene matches: 11. Written as DNA, the CDR3 is TGTGCCAGCAGTGGACAGGGTAACTTATCCGAGTACTTC. Translating gives CASSGQGNLSEYF.

V gene TRBV29-1 combines with J gene TRBJ2-1; D remains ambiguous. CDR3 size: 12 residues. The germline gives CDR1 SQVTM, CDR2 ANQGSEA. The V gene lost 7 bases and the J gene lost 10 bases, with 17 bases spanning the gap. The CDR3 protein is CSGNSLFGEQFF. The CDR3 DNA follows: TGCAGCGGAAATTCCTTGTTCGGGGAGCAGTTCTTC.

The rearrangement links TRBV30 to TRBJ1-1; 7 positions match TRBD1. Trimming cost V 1 base and J 8 bases; bases outside gene matches: 7. Germline values: CDR1 GTSNPN, CDR2 SVGIG (reference sequence). This CDR3 is built from 13 residues. In nucleotides, the CDR3 is TGTGCCTGGAGTGGGAGAGGGGACAGAGAAGCTTTCTTT. Its translation: CAWSGRGDREAFF.

The J gene is TRBJ1-3, the V gene TRBV6-5; D remains ambiguous. The V gene's germline CDR1 is MNHEY and CDR2 SVGAGI. The V end lost 6 bases, the J end lost 7 bases, and 13 bases lay between the germline ends. The CDR3 sequence is 13 residues long. CDR3 bases: TGTGCCAGCAGACCGATTGGACTTAACACCATATATTTT. Translating gives CASRPIGLNTIYF.

The chain links TRBV19 to TRBJ1-3; tentatively, D is TRBD1 (5 bases). V was trimmed by 6 bases and J by 1 base, leaving 10 bases between them. Germline assignment: CDR1 LNHDA and CDR2 SQIVND (reference sequence). There are 14 residues in the CDR3. In DNA form, the CDR3 reads TGTGCCAGTAGAATTCAGGGTTCTGGAAACACCATATATTTT. Protein sequence: CASRIQGSGNTIYF.

The chain couples TRBV4-1 to TRBJ2-5; TRBD1 aligns across 8 bases. Germline V CDR1 and CDR2: MGHRA, YSYEKL. V was clipped by 1 base and J by 5 bases; unmatched bases: 3. This CDR3 region has 14 residues. CDR3 region: CASSQADRAETQYF. In nucleotides, the CDR3 is TGCGCCAGCAGCCAAGCGGACAGGGCCGAGACCCAGTACTTC.

The chain uses TRBV29-1 and TRBJ2-7; 11 nucleotides agree with TRBD1. This CDR3 region has 14 residues. CDR1 and CDR2 (germline): SQVTM, ANQGSEA. Trimming took 6 bases from V and 6 from J; bases not matched to a gene: 10. CDR3 region: CSVIRGQGVVEQYF. The CDR3 DNA reads as TGCAGCGTGATAAGGGGACAGGGGGTTGTCGAGCAGTACTTC.

This sequence joins TRBV7-8 and TRBJ2-7; tentative D call: TRBD1 (7 bases). Trimming took off 4 bases at V and 3 bases at J, with 13 bases between the two ends. The CDR3 covers 14 residues. Germline V CDR1 and CDR2: SGHVS, FQNEAQ. The CDR3 coding sequence is TGTGCCAGCAGCTGGGGGGACAGTAGCTACGAGCAGTACTTC. It is translated as CASSWGDSSYEQYF. The variable domain in full, with the rest retrieved from reference TRBV7-8 and TRBJ2-7, is GAGVSQSPRYKVAKRGQDVALRCDPISGHVSLFWYQQALGQGPEFLTYFQNEAQLDKSGLPSDRFFAERPEGSVSTLKIQRTQQEDSAVYLCASSWGDSSYEQYFGPGTRLTVT.

Only a few counts were recorded for this clone. The J gene is TRBJ1-1, the V gene TRBV18; 7 bases match TRBD1. The CDR3 extends over 14 amino acids. V lost 3 bases and J lost 7; bases outside the gene matches: 8. CDR1 KGHSH and CDR2 LQKENI come from the germline V gene. The CDR3 DNA reads TGTGCCAGCTCACCCCGACAGGGCGAGGGTGAAGCTTTCTTT. Amino acids: CASSPRQGEGEAFF.

This rearrangement joins TRBV7-9 to TRBJ1-2; 11 bases are shared with TRBD1. CDR1 is SEHNR, CDR2 FQNEAQ, per germline (reference sequence). CDR3 length: 14 residues. Losses at the gene ends were 5 bases for V and 8 bases for J; bases not matched to a gene: 7. The CDR3 loop reads CASSRGQGGGGYTF. The CDR3 region has the DNA TGTGCCAGCAGCCGGGGACAGGGGGGAGGAGGCTACACCTTC.

The rearrangement joins TRBV5-8 to TRBJ1-1; no definite D call. Germline loops: CDR1 SGHTS, CDR2 YDEGEE. V was pared by 4 bases and J by 4 bases, with 17 bases between. This CDR3 contains 15 residues. The CDR3 protein is CASSRLQASGTEAFF. CDR3 DNA: TGTGCCAGCAGCCGACTACAAGCAAGTGGCACTGAAGCTTTCTTT.

The chain recombines TRBV30 with TRBJ1-6, with D perhaps matching TRBD1 (5 bases). Trimming pared 7 bases from V and 7 bases from J, leaving 14 bases between. The CDR3 consists of 13 residues. The germline V gene encodes CDR1 GTSNPN and CDR2 SVGIG (reference sequence). In DNA form, the CDR3 reads TGTGCCTCCCAAGGGCAGGGAAATTCACCCCTCCACTTT. This gives the protein CASQGQGNSPLHF.

This clone has a count of ten or more. The chain uses TRBV4-1 and TRBJ2-3; D might be TRBD1 (6 bases). The V and J ends lost 0 bases and 0 bases respectively, with 13 bases between them. The CDR3 sequence is 17 residues long. Germline CDR1 MGHRA, CDR2 YSYEKL. The CDR3 sequence is CASSQDTGRSSTDTQYF. The CDR3 bases are TGCGCCAGCAGCCAAGACACAGGGCGCTCTAGCACAGATACGCAGTATTTT.

The chain employs TRBV4-1 and TRBJ2-3, with D unclear. V was cut by 6 bases and J by 3 bases, with 10 bases left in between. This CDR3 spans 13 amino acids. CDR1 MGHRA and CDR2 YSYEKL come from the germline V gene. The CDR3 is CASSRDKTDTQYF. DNA of the CDR3: TGCGCCAGCAGTCGAGACAAGACAGATACGCAGTATTTT.

J is TRBJ1-1 and V is TRBV6-2 or TRBV6-3; D is unclear. Germline CDR1 reads MNHEY; CDR2 reads SVGEGT. The V end lost 2 bases, the J end lost 3 bases, and 22 bases lay between the germline ends. The CDR3 is 18 amino acids. The DNA of the CDR3 is TGTGCCAGCAGTTACACGCTTCCTAGAATTGGGTCGGACACTGAAGCTTTCTTT. It is translated as CASSYTLPRIGSDTEAFF.

The chain carries TRBV6-6 and TRBJ2-5, with D perhaps matching TRBD1 (6 bases). Germline assignment: CDR1 MNHNY and CDR2 SVGAGI (reference sequence). The V gene lost 7 bases and the J gene lost 5 bases, with 17 bases spanning the gap. This CDR3 spans 14 amino acids. The CDR3 here is CASKGAGAGETQYF. Written as DNA, the CDR3 is TGTGCCAGCAAAGGGGCAGGGGCGGGTGAGACCCAGTACTTC.

This clone was seen repeatedly, ten times or more. V gene TRBV10-3 combines with J gene TRBJ1-6, with a weak D call TRBD1 (6 bases). The CDR3 is 13 residues long. The V end lost 4 bases, the J end lost 8 bases, and 9 bases lay between the germline ends. The germline V gene has CDR1 ENHRY and CDR2 SYGVKD. The CDR3 sequence is CAISVQGHSPLHF. CDR3 nucleotide sequence: TGTGCCATCAGTGTCCAGGGGCATTCACCCCTCCACTTT.

V and J are TRBV2 and TRBJ2-3; maybe TRBD2 (5 bases). From germline, CDR1 is SNHLY and CDR2 FYNNEI. CDR3 length: 13 amino acids. Between the trimmed V and J ends, which lost 11 bases and 4 bases, there was a span of 16 bases. DNA of the CDR3: TGTGCCGTCCGGGATACAGTGGCAGATACGCAGTATTTT. Protein: CAVRDTVADTQYF.

The chain uses TRBV7-2 and TRBJ2-1; TRBD2 aligns across 11 bases. This CDR3 region has 17 residues. Per germline, CDR1 SGHTA and CDR2 FQGNSA. Unmatched junction bases numbered 7, after V lost 6 bases and J lost 0 bases. The DNA for the CDR3 is TGTGCCAGCAGTAATAGCGGGAGGGCCGGCTCCTACAATGAGCAGTTCTTC. Its translation: CASSNSGRAGSYNEQFF.

The chain joins TRBV10-3 to TRBJ2-2, with TRBD2 matching 8 bases. Trimming took 3 bases from V and 3 from J; bases not matched to a gene: 6. The CDR3 consists of 16 residues. Germline CDR1 reads ENHRY; CDR2 reads SYGVKD. CDR3 nucleotides: TGTGCCATCAGTGATTTCTGGCGGGAGGACACCGGGGAGCTGTTTTTT. Its protein product is CAISDFWREDTGELFF.

This chain links TRBV6-4 with TRBJ2-1; TRBD2 aligns across 10 bases. Trimming removed 4 bases from V and 7 bases from J; junction bases left unmatched: 10. In germline, CDR1 is MRHNA, CDR2 SNTAGT. There are 16 residues in the CDR3. The CDR3 nucleotides read TGTGCCAGCAGTGCCTGGACTAGCGGCTCGTCAAATGAGCAGTTCTTC. It codes for CASSAWTSGSSNEQFF.